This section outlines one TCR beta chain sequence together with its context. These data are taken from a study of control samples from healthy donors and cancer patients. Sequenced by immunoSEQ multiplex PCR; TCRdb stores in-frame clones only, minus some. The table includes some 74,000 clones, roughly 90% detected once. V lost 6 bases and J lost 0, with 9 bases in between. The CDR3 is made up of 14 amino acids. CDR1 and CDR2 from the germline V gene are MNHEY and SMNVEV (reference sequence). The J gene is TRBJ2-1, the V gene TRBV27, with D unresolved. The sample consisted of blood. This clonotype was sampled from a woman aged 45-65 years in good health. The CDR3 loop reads CASRGTSSYNEQFF. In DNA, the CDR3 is TGTGCCAGCAGGGGCACGAGCTCCTACAATGAGCAGTTCTTC.